The 5 T cell receptor beta chains listed next were all sequenced from one sample in a study of blood T cell repertoires in COVID-19. The data were produced by immunoSEQ multiplex PCR, yet TCRdb's version contains in-frame clones alone and is incomplete. The profile covers tens of thousands of clones, with around 87% appearing a single time and approximately 15% taken by the ten largest. Sequenced material: peripheral blood. These receptors originate from a human donor in a cohort sampled during active COVID-19.

The sample holds one count of this clone. The chain carries TRBV7-9 and TRBJ1-1; a weak D match, TRBD1 (5 bases). Germline V gene lookup returns CDR1 SEHNR and CDR2 FQNEAQ (reference sequence). V shed 8 bases and J shed 1 base, with 5 bases lying between them. The CDR3 length is 11 residues. CDR3 coding DNA: TGTGCCAGCGGGGCGAACACTGAAGCTTTCTTT. Its translation: CASGANTEAFF.

This clone occurred once. Other DNA sequences of this sample code for an identical CDR3. The chain has TRBV6-5 and TRBJ1-1; TRBD1 is a possible D gene (5 bases). CDR1 and CDR2 from the germline V gene are MNHEY and SVGAGI. Trimming shortened V by 6 bases and J by 1 base, and 6 bases separated the two germline ends. The CDR3 sequence is 12 residues long. As DNA, the CDR3 is TGTGCCAGCAGCCAGGGGAACACTGAAGCTTTCTTT. Its translation: CASSQGNTEAFF.

The chain combines TRBV30 with TRBJ1-4; TRBD1 matches 8 bases. After removal of 0 bases from V and 5 bases from J, the junction contained 5 bases not matched to a gene. The V gene's germline CDR1 is GTSNPN and CDR2 SVGIG (reference sequence). CDR3 size: 15 residues. The CDR3 sequence: CAWSVGTGENEKLFF. In nucleotides, the CDR3 is TGTGCCTGGAGTGTAGGGACAGGAGAAAATGAAAAACTGTTTTTT.

The chain uses TRBV6-5 and TRBJ2-1, with D tentatively TRBD2 (6 bases). This CDR3 comprises 14 residues. V lost 10 bases and J 6 bases, leaving 19 bases between the germline ends. CDR1 and CDR2 from the germline V gene are MNHEY and SVGAGI. DNA for the CDR3: TGTGCCACCAGACGGCGGGGAGGACCCAATGAGCAGTTCTTC. Amino acid sequence: CATRRRGGPNEQFF.

The V gene is TRBV4-1, the J gene TRBJ2-7; TRBD1 matches at 7 bases. This CDR3 spans 12 amino acids. V lost 4 bases, J lost 6 bases, and 3 bases stayed unmatched. Per germline, CDR1 MGHRA and CDR2 YSYEKL. CDR3 DNA: TGCGCCAGCAGCCCAGGGGGTGTCGAGCAGTACTTC. Protein: CASSPGGVEQYF.